Presented here are 32 T cell receptor beta chains from one specimen sequenced in a study of vaccination effects on CD4 cells after COVID-19. TCRdb keeps only in-frame clones here, not all; method: immunoSEQ multiplex PCR. Of approximately 54,000 clones listed, 80% to 85% are singletons. The antigens these receptors bind are not known. ViraFEST expansion of antigen-specific CD4+ T cells with viral peptide pools preceded sequencing. Subsequent to a culture period of less than twelve days, CD4+ T cells were isolated. The sample was CD4+ T cells from PBMCs cultured with HCoV-229E spike peptides, taken before COVID-19 vaccination. These receptors originate from a human donor who received a COVID-19 vaccine.

The CDR3 loop reads CASSERRVGATEAFF. The CDR3 bases are TGTGCCAGCAGTGAACGCAGGGTAGGTGCCACTGAAGCTTTCTTT. The J gene is TRBJ1-1, the V gene TRBV2, with a possible D match to TRBD1 (5 bases). The CDR3 runs 15 residues. Trimming took off 2 bases at V and 4 bases at J, with 14 bases between the two ends. The germline V gene has CDR1 SNHLY and CDR2 FYNNEI.

The chain has TRBV12-3 or TRBV12-4 and TRBJ1-5; a weak D match, TRBD1 (6 bases). The CDR3 consists of 13 residues. Trimming stripped 6 bases from V and 7 bases from J, with 13 bases between. CDR3 sequence reads: CASRLGGGQPQHF. In DNA form, the CDR3 reads TGTGCCAGCAGACTAGGGGGGGGCCAGCCCCAGCATTTT.

The table lists this clone with a count of one. V usage is TRBV29-1 and J usage is TRBJ2-1; 8 positions agree with TRBD1. CDR3 length: 12 residues. The trim removed 6 bases at V and 10 bases at J, leaving 8 bases unmatched. The germline gives CDR1 SQVTM, CDR2 ANQGSEA. This CDR3 reads CSVIGQGEEQFF. The CDR3 nucleotides are TGCAGCGTAATAGGACAGGGAGAGGAGCAGTTCTTC.

This chain joins TRBV24-1 and TRBJ2-1, with 7 bases matching TRBD2. This CDR3 is 16 amino acids long. Germline V gene lookup returns CDR1 KGHDR and CDR2 SFDVKD. With V trimmed by 12 bases and J by 5 bases, 18 bases remained unmatched. The CDR3 coding sequence is TGTGCCCGGGACCCCCCAGCGGGGAGACCTAACAATGAGCAGTTCTTC. It codes for CARDPPAGRPNNEQFF.

The J gene is TRBJ1-3, the V gene TRBV19, with 10 nucleotides matching TRBD1. V shed 9 bases and J 3 bases; nucleotides not matched to a gene: 5. Germline V gene sequence: CDR1 LNHDA, CDR2 SQIVND (reference sequence). The CDR3 runs to 14 residues. The CDR3 reads CASRQGAYGNTIYF. DNA of the CDR3: TGTGCCAGCAGACAGGGGGCCTATGGAAACACCATATATTTT.

The V and J genes are TRBV5-1 and TRBJ1-1; a possible D gene is TRBD1 (5 bases). Trimming cost V 0 bases and J 4 bases, with 10 bases left between them. Germline-derived CDR1 and CDR2 are SGHRS and YFSETQ. This CDR3 has 14 amino acids. The CDR3 protein is CASSLDTGGTEAFF. CDR3 coding DNA: TGCGCCAGCAGCTTGGACACGGGGGGCACTGAAGCTTTCTTT.

V gene TRBV7-2 combines with J gene TRBJ1-5; 10 bases align to TRBD1. The CDR3 covers 15 residues. With 6 bases clipped from V and 4 bases from J, the junction kept 6 bases outside the gene matches. Germline V gene lookup returns CDR1 SGHTA and CDR2 FQGNSA. CDR3: CASRPGTGENQPQHF. CDR3 DNA: TGTGCCAGCAGACCCGGGACAGGGGAGAATCAGCCCCAGCATTTT.

The rearrangement links TRBV2 to TRBJ2-7; D is possibly TRBD2 (5 bases). Trimming took off 3 bases at V and 4 bases at J, with 7 bases between the two ends. The CDR3 is 12 residues long. Germline V lookup: CDR1 SNHLY, CDR2 FYNNEI. CDR3 sequence: CASSEGAYEQYV. CDR3 DNA sequence: TGTGCCAGCAGTGAGGGAGCGTACGAGCAGTACGTC.

V usage is TRBV7-3 and J usage is TRBJ2-5, with D uncertain. The germline gives CDR1 SGHTA, CDR2 FQGTGA. The CDR3 covers 13 residues. V lost 3 bases and J lost 1, with 6 bases in between. The CDR3: CASSLYSQETQYF. The CDR3 bases are TGTGCCAGCAGCTTGTACAGCCAAGAGACCCAGTACTTC.

The chain is built from TRBV10-2 and TRBJ1-5, with no clear D. The CDR3 consists of 15 residues. CDR1 WSHSY and CDR2 SAAADI come from the germline V gene. V dropped 6 bases and J dropped 2 bases, with 14 bases sitting between them. CDR3 DNA: TGCGCCAGCAGGCTCGAAGGTCGTGGCAATCAGCCCCAGCATTTT. Protein product: CASRLEGRGNQPQHF.

The chain employs TRBV24-1 and TRBJ2-1; unclear D gene. Germline values: CDR1 KGHDR, CDR2 SFDVKD. V lost 3 bases and J lost 7, with 15 bases in between. CDR3 size: 15 residues. The CDR3 here is CATSDPRKTSNEQFF. CDR3 bases: TGTGCCACCAGTGATCCTAGAAAAACGTCGAATGAGCAGTTCTTC.

The table lists this clone with a few counts. The chain recombines TRBV6-5 with TRBJ2-7; D might be TRBD1 (5 bases). Germline V gene sequence: CDR1 MNHEY, CDR2 SVGAGI. V shed 3 bases and J shed 7 bases, with 13 bases lying between them. The CDR3 consists of 13 residues. The CDR3 sequence: CASSYSRAGEQYV. The DNA of the CDR3 is TGTGCCAGCAGTTATAGCAGGGCAGGTGAGCAGTACGTC.

This clone was picked up a small number of times. V and J are TRBV19 and TRBJ2-5, with 7 positions matching TRBD1. Germline values: CDR1 LNHDA, CDR2 SQIVND (reference sequence). J gave up 5 bases and V 8 bases, and 8 bases lay outside the gene matches. There are 13 residues in the CDR3. CDR3 region: CASSDRARETQYF. The CDR3 bases are TGTGCCAGTTCAGACAGGGCCCGGGAGACCCAGTACTTC.

This clone came up once. V usage is TRBV11-2 and J usage is TRBJ2-6; TRBD1 matches at 8 bases. CDR3 size: 14 residues. Trimming cost V 4 bases and J 13 bases; bases outside gene matches: 9. CDR1 is SGHAT and CDR2 is FQNNGV in the germline V gene. This CDR3 is CASSSGQAQGVLTF. For the CDR3, the DNA is TGTGCCAGCAGCTCGGGACAGGCCCAGGGGGTCCTGACTTTC.

This clone was seen once. The gene calls are TRBV4-3 and TRBJ2-5; D is perhaps TRBD1 or TRBD2 (5 bases each). This CDR3 is 15 amino acids long. Trimming took off 3 bases at V and 4 bases at J, with 15 bases between the two ends. Germline V lookup: CDR1 LGHNA, CDR2 YSLEER. DNA of the CDR3: TGCGCCAGCAGCCAGGCCGGGACGCTCTCAGAGACCCAGTACTTC. Translating gives CASSQAGTLSETQYF.

V gene TRBV6-5 combines with J gene TRBJ2-7; 8 positions match TRBD1. V shed 2 bases, J shed 6 bases, and the junction held 12 bases outside the gene matches. The CDR3 has 16 amino acids. Germline V lookup: CDR1 MNHEY, CDR2 SVGAGI. The CDR3 sequence: CASSYNPPGTGVEQYV. CDR3 DNA: TGTGCCAGCAGTTACAATCCTCCTGGGACAGGAGTCGAGCAGTACGTC.

A single count supports this clone. The DNA of the CDR3 is TGTGCCAGCTCACACGGGACGGGACTACGCGAGCAGTACGTC. Encoded protein: CASSHGTGLREQYV. The chain is built from TRBV18 and TRBJ2-7; 7 nucleotides agree with TRBD2. The V segment lost 4 bases and the J segment 6 bases; nucleotides outside the gene matches: 9. Germline CDR1 is KGHSH and CDR2 is LQKENI. This CDR3 comprises 14 residues.

The rearrangement joins TRBV19 to TRBJ1-1; the match to TRBD1 covers 7 bases. With V trimmed by 7 bases and J by 3 bases, 14 bases remained unmatched. This CDR3 contains 16 residues. Germline CDR1 LNHDA, CDR2 SQIVND (reference sequence). Written as DNA, the CDR3 is TGTGCCAGTACCCAGACCGGACAGGTACAATACACTGAAGCTTTCTTT. Translated: CASTQTGQVQYTEAFF.

This chain joins TRBV10-1 and TRBJ1-5; possible D gene TRBD1, 5 bases. Trimming shortened V by 2 bases and J by 1 base, and 18 bases separated the two germline ends. The CDR3 has 18 residues. Germline-derived CDR1 and CDR2 are WNHNN and SYGVQD (reference sequence). The CDR3 DNA sequence: TGCGCCAGCAGTGAGGAGGTCCGCGCGGGACGGAGCAATCAGCCCCAGCATTTT. Translating gives CASSEEVRAGRSNQPQHF.

The V call is TRBV29-1, the J call TRBJ2-5; D is possibly TRBD2 (7 bases). Germline V gene data show CDR1 as SQVTM and CDR2 as ANQGSEA. Trimming left V 4 bases short and J 4 bases short, with 13 bases between. CDR3 size: 13 residues. CDR3 nucleotide sequence: TGCAGCGTTGGAGGGGGAGGGGTAGAGACCCAGTACTTC. It is translated as CSVGGGGVETQYF.

This clone has only a few counts. J is TRBJ1-5 and V is TRBV9; a possible D gene is TRBD1 (5 bases). The length of the CDR3 is 15 residues. Trimming cost V 4 bases and J 3 bases, with 14 bases left between them. The V gene's germline CDR1 is SGDLS and CDR2 YYNGEE. CDR3 nucleotides: TGTGCCAGCAGCCCCCAGGGATCTAACAATCAGCCCCAGCATTTT. Protein sequence: CASSPQGSNNQPQHF.

The rearrangement joins TRBV18 to TRBJ2-3; 9 bases are a match to TRBD2. The CDR3 totals 16 residues. The germline gives CDR1 KGHSH, CDR2 LQKENI. V dropped 4 bases and J dropped 6; count of bases not matched to a gene: 11. In DNA form, the CDR3 reads TGTGCCAGCTCACTCGCCCCGGCGGGGGGGCCTGATACGCAGTATTTT. It encodes CASSLAPAGGPDTQYF.

The V and J genes are TRBV6-2 or TRBV6-3 and TRBJ2-1, with D possibly being TRBD2 (7 bases). CDR1 and CDR2 from the germline V gene are MNHEY and SVGEGT. The CDR3 length is 14 residues. V lost 6 bases and J 7 bases, leaving 16 bases between the germline ends. CDR3 coding DNA: TGTGCCAGCAGCGAGGCGAGGGGGGGTAATGAGCAGTTCTTC. Protein: CASSEARGGNEQFF.

This clone has a single count. The chain recombines TRBV6-4 with TRBJ2-2, with a weak D call TRBD2 (6 bases). CDR3 size: 15 residues. Trimming left V 4 bases short and J 4 bases short, with 13 bases between. Germline V lookup: CDR1 MRHNA, CDR2 SNTAGT. The DNA for the CDR3 is TGTGCCAGCAGTGGCGACGCGCGGGGCACCGGGGAGCTGTTTTTT. Translated, it gives CASSGDARGTGELFF.

This clone was found a few times. V is TRBV30 and J is TRBJ1-5, with D perhaps TRBD1 (5 bases). V was cut by 1 base and J by 3 bases, with 7 bases left in between. This CDR3 comprises 13 residues. Looked up from germline, CDR1 is GTSNPN and CDR2 is SVGIG (reference sequence). CDR3 in amino acids: CAWSAGTNQPQHF. Here the CDR3 DNA reads TGTGCCTGGAGTGCTGGGACCAATCAGCCCCAGCATTTT. The variable domain in full, with the rest retrieved from reference TRBV30 and TRBJ1-5, is SQTIHQWPATLVQPVGSPLSLECTVEGTSNPNLYWYRQAAGRGLQLLFYSVGIGQISSEVPQNLSASRPQDRQFILSSKKLLLSDSGFYLCAWSAGTNQPQHFGDGTRLSIL.

This clone is a singleton in its sample. The J gene is TRBJ2-3, the V gene TRBV2; no reliable D call. CDR3 length: 14 residues. Trimming removed 8 bases at V and 4 bases at J, with 16 bases between. Germline V CDR1 and CDR2: SNHLY, FYNNEI. DNA for the CDR3: TGTGCCAGCCGCCTTGCCCCTTCCTCAGATACGCAGTATTTT. This encodes CASRLAPSSDTQYF.

The genes are TRBV10-3 and TRBJ2-1, with a possible D match to TRBD2 (6 bases). The CDR3 runs to 16 residues. Trimming shortened V by 4 bases and J by 7 bases, and 20 bases separated the two germline ends. Germline CDR1 and CDR2: ENHRY and SYGVKD. Here the CDR3 DNA reads TGTGCCATCAGTGGTTCTAGCGTGGTCGGAGTGAATGAGCAGTTCTTC. Its translation is CAISGSSVVGVNEQFF.

This clone was observed a single time. J is TRBJ2-5 and V is TRBV7-2, with TRBD2 matching 8 bases. CDR1 is SGHTA and CDR2 is FQGNSA in the germline V gene. The length of the CDR3 is 16 residues. Unmatched junction bases numbered 11, after V lost 4 bases and J lost 4 bases. CDR3 residues: CASSSQVSGGGETQYF. The CDR3 nucleotides are TGTGCCAGCAGCTCACAAGTCAGCGGGGGAGGAGAGACCCAGTACTTC. Looking up the rest from reference TRBV7-2 and TRBJ2-5 gives the full variable domain: GAGVSQSPSNKVTEKGKDVELRCDPISGHTALYWYRQSLGQGLEFLIYFQGNSAPDKSGLPSDRFSAERTGGSVSTLTIQRTQQEDSAVYLCASSSQVSGGGETQYFGPGTRLLVL.

This rearrangement joins TRBV5-1 to TRBJ2-1; 12 bases align to TRBD2. The CDR3 has 20 amino acids. After removal of 0 bases from V and 0 bases from J, the junction contained 10 bases not matched to a gene. Germline V gene data show CDR1 as SGHRS and CDR2 as YFSETQ. CDR3 sequence: CASSLAYASGGAGSYNEQFF. DNA of the CDR3: TGCGCCAGCAGCTTGGCCTATGCTAGCGGGGGGGCGGGCTCCTACAATGAGCAGTTCTTC.

The genes are TRBV7-9 and TRBJ1-1, with D perhaps TRBD1 (5 bases). There are 12 residues in the CDR3. V was clipped by 5 bases and J by 8 bases, with 12 bases between them. Germline CDR1 is SEHNR and CDR2 is FQNEAQ (reference sequence). CDR3 DNA sequence: TGTGCCAGCAGCCTTCAGGGAGGGGAAGCTTTCTTT. It yields the protein CASSLQGGEAFF.

The rearrangement links TRBV6-2 or TRBV6-3 to TRBJ1-2; unclear D gene. The V end was cut by 6 bases, the J end by 10 bases, with 24 bases between. This CDR3 region has 15 residues. Germline CDR1 is MNHEY and CDR2 is SVGEGT. The CDR3 bases are TGTGCCAGCAGCGACATTGGATGGAGTGCTTTTGACTACACCTTC. Amino acid sequence: CASSDIGWSAFDYTF.

The chain links TRBV28 to TRBJ1-4; 10 bases align to TRBD1. V shed 6 bases, J shed 7 bases, and the junction held 2 bases outside the gene matches. The V gene's germline CDR1 is MDHEN and CDR2 SYDVKM. CDR3 length equals 13 residues. The CDR3 DNA follows: TGTGCCAGCAGCCGGGACAGGGGTGAAAAACTGTTTTTT. It encodes CASSRDRGEKLFF.